The clone carrying this T cell receptor beta chain has at least ten counts. Its specificity is not known. This CDR3 is 13 amino acids long. Germline V CDR1 and CDR2: SGHVS, FQNEAQ. V gave up 5 bases and J gave up 5 bases; unmatched junction bases: 6. The TCR alpha and TCR beta cDNA libraries, bearing sample barcodes and UMIs, were generated by 5'RACE using constant-segment primers. TCRdb re-called the 5' RACE reads through MiXCR, storing one row per CDR3 protein. The repertoire has around 130,000 distinct CDR3 sequences, around a sixth of them found once; the top ten carry roughly 14%. The sample belongs to a study of T-cell memory formation after mild COVID-19. Study-wide background: TCR clustering was largely donor specific.

Study-wide results and caveats: Some responding clones appeared in pre-infection memory, suggesting cross-reactive memory joined. Among contracting clones, CD4+ were mainly CM/EM and CD8+ enriched in EMRA.

The sample taken for sequencing was PBMCs or a T cell subset sorted from them (not recorded which). V and J are TRBV7-8 and TRBJ2-7; 7 nucleotides match TRBD1. This sequence originates from an adult woman who had mild COVID-19 (a few samples of this study predate the infection). Cell type and time point are not known. CDR3 in amino acids: CASSPGTADEQYF. CDR3 nucleotide sequence: TGTGCCAGCAGCCCCGGGACAGCCGACGAGCAGTACTTC.